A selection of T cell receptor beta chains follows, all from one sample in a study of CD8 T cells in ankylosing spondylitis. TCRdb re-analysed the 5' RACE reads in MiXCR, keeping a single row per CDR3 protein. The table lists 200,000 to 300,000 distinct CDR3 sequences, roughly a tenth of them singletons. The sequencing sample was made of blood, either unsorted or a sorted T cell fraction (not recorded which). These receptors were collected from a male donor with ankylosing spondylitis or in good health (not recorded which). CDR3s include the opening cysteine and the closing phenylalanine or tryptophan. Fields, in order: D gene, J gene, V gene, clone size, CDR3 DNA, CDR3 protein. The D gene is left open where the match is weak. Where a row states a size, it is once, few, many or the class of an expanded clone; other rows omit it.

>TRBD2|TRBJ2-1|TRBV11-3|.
TGTGCCAGCAGCTCCCGGACTAGCGGGAGTCATGTGCAGTTCTTC
CASSSRTSGSHVQFF
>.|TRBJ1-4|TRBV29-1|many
TGCAGCGTTTCCGGACAGACAAATGAAAAACTGTTTTTT
CSVSGQTNEKLFF
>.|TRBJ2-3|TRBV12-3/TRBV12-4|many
TGTGCCAGCAGTCCCGCTCCCTGGAGGGTATCTAGCACAGATACGCAGTATTTT
CASSPAPWRVSSTDTQYF
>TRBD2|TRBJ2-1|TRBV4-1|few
TGCGCCAGCAGCCAAGATCGATTAATAGCGGGGGGGCCAAATGAGCAGTTCTTC
CASSQDRLIAGGPNEQFF
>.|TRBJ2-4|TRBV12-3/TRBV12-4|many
TGTGCCAGCAGCAATCCAGGGTTAGCCAAAAACATTCAGTACTTC
CASSNPGLAKNIQYF
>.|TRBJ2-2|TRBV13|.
TGTGCCAGCAGCTTAGAGGGACACCTGAACACCGGGGAGCTGTTTTTT
CASSLEGHLNTGELFF
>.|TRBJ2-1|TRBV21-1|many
TGTGCCAGCAGCAAATATTTTAGGGGGGGCCGGCGACAGTTCTTC
CASSKYFRGGRRQFF
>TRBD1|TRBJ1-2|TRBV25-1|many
TGTGCCAGCAGTGAATTTAATGGGGGACAGGATGGCTACACCTTC
CASSEFNGGQDGYTF
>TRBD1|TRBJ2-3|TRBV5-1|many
TGCGCCAGCAGCTTGGAGGGCAGGGGGATAGATACGCAGTATTTT
CASSLEGRGIDTQYF
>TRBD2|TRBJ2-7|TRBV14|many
TGTGCCAGCAGCCAGGGACTAGCGGGGTACTACGAGCAGTACTTC
CASSQGLAGYYEQYF
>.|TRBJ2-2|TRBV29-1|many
TGCAGCGTCCTTCTCACCGGGGAGCTGTTTTTT
CSVLLTGELFF
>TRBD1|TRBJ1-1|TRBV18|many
TGTGCCAGCTCACCCAGCAGGGGGCGGAGCACTGAAGCTTTCTTT
CASSPSRGRSTEAFF
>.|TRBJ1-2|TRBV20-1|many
TGCAGTGCCCGCCCTGGGGCTAACTATGGCTACACCTTC
CSARPGANYGYTF
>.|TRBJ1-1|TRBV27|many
TGTGCCAGCAGTTTATCAGTGAACACTGAAGCTTTCTTT
CASSLSVNTEAFF
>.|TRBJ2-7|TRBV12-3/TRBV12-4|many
TGTGCCAGCAGTGGTCTACGGTACGAGCAGTACTTC
CASSGLRYEQYF
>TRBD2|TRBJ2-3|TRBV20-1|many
TGCAGTGCTAGACCGTACCAAGCGGGAGCGTCAGATACGCAGTATTTT
CSARPYQAGASDTQYF
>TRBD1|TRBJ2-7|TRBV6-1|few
TGTGCCAGCAGGGGGACAGGGGGGCCCTACGAGCAGTACTTC
CASRGTGGPYEQYF
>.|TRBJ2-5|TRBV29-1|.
TGCAGCGTCCCAGGACTGCCCGAAGAGACCCAGTACTTC
CSVPGLPEETQYF
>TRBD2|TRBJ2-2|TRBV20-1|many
TGCAGTGCCACTAGCGGGGGGGCCTTTGGCGGGGAGCTGTTTTTT
CSATSGGAFGGELFF
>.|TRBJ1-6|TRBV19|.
TGTGCCAGTAGTGGTGGGGTGATTAATTCACCCCTCCACTTT
CASSGGVINSPLHF
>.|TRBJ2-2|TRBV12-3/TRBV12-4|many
TGTGCCAGCATGGCGGGCGGAGAGGAACGGACCGGGGAGCTGTTTTTT
CASMAGGEERTGELFF
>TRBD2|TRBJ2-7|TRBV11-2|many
TGTGCCAGCAGCCCGCGGGACTACCTGTCATCCTACGAGCAGTACTTC
CASSPRDYLSSYEQYF
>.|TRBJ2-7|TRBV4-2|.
TGTGCCATCGGACCCAGGCTCCTCTCCTACGAGCAGTACTTC
CAIGPRLLSYEQYF
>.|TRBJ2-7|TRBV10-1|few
TGCGCCAGCAGTGAGTCGATCGGGCAGCTGCCTGGAGAGCAGTACTTC
CASSESIGQLPGEQYF
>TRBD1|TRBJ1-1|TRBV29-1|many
TGCAGCGTTGAAGAGGGGACAGAGTTTATGAACACTGAAGCTTTCTTT
CSVEEGTEFMNTEAFF
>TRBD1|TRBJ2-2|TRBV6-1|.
TGTGCCAGCAGCCCCGGGACAGGGGATAACGGGGAGCTGTTTTTT
CASSPGTGDNGELFF
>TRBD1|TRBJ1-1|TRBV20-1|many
TGCAGTGCTAGAACAGGGGGCGCGTGGAACACTGAAGCTTTCTTT
CSARTGGAWNTEAFF
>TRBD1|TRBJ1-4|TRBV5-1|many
TGCGCCAGCAGCTTGTACAGGGGTGAAAAACTGTTTTTT
CASSLYRGEKLFF
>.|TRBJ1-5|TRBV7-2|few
TGTGCCAGCAGCTTAGACGGTAGTCAGCCCCAGCATTTT
CASSLDGSQPQHF
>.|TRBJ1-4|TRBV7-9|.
TGTGCCAGCAGCCGTCCCAGCCAAAAACTGTTTTTT
CASSRPSQKLFF
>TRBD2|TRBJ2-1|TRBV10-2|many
TGCGCCAGCAGTGACCAGCGGGGGCCGAGCTCCTACAATGAGCAGTTCTTC
CASSDQRGPSSYNEQFF
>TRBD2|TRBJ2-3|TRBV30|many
TGTGCCTTCGGGGGGATCGGGCCGAGCACAGATACGCAGTATTTT
CAFGGIGPSTDTQYF
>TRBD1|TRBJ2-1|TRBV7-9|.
TGTGCCAGCAGCATCTGGGACAGCGCTACCTACAATGAGCAGTTCTTC
CASSIWDSATYNEQFF
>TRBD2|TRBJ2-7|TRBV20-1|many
TGCAGTGCTAGACAGCGGACTAGCGGACCCTACGAGCAGTACTTC
CSARQRTSGPYEQYF
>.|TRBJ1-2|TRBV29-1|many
TGCAGCGTTGGGGGCCTCGGAGGCAGGGGCGGAGGCTACACCTTC
CSVGGLGGRGGGYTF
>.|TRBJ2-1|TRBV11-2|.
TGTGCCAGCAGCCCCCAAGCGGTTTCCTACAATGAGCAGTTCTTC
CASSPQAVSYNEQFF
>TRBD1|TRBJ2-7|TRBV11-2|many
TGTGCCAGCAGCCCGGACAGGGGCCAACCGTTTTACGAGCAGTACTTC
CASSPDRGQPFYEQYF
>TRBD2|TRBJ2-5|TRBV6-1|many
TGTGCCAGCAGGAAAACGGGGGGGCCTTTTTCCCAGTACTTC
CASRKTGGPFSQYF
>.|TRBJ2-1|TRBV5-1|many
TGCGCCAGCAGCCGGTGGGACAAGAGCTCCTACAATGAGCAGTTCTTC
CASSRWDKSSYNEQFF
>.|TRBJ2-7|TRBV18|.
TGTGCCAGCTCACCTCCTTCGAGGAGCAGGGAGAGAGGCGAGCAGTACTTC
CASSPPSRSRERGEQYF
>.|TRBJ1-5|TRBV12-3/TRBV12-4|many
TGTGCCAGCAGCCAAGCCCTCGGGCAGCCCCAGCATTTT
CASSQALGQPQHF
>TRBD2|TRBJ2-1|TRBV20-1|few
TGCTGTGCTAGAGATTCGAGCGGGAGCCCCCATGAGCAGTTCTTC
CCARDSSGSPHEQFF
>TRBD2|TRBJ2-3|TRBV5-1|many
TGCGCCAGCAGCACTCAACGACTAGCGGGAGAAAAAGATACGCAGTATTTT
CASSTQRLAGEKDTQYF
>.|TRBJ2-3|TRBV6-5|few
TGTGCCAGCAGTTACGCGAGGGTAGATACGCAGTATTTT
CASSYARVDTQYF
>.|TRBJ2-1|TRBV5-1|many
TGCGCCAGCAGCTTGGCGATCCCACACGGTGAGCAGTTCTTC
CASSLAIPHGEQFF
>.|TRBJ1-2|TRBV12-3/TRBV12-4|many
TGTGCCAGCGGGGTGGGCCCCCGCGATGGCTACACCTTC
CASGVGPRDGYTF
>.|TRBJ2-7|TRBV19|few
TGTGCCAGTAGTATAAGGGACCACGAGCAGTACTTC
CASSIRDHEQYF
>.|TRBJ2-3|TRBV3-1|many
TGTGCCAGCAGCCAGACGGCTAGCACAGATACGCAGTATTTT
CASSQTASTDTQYF
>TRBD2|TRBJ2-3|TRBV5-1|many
TGCGCCAGCAGCTTGGTGAGCGGGGGAACAGATACGCAGTATTTT
CASSLVSGGTDTQYF
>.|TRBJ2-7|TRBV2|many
TGTGCCAGCCTACCCGGGTTTCGGGACGAGCAGTACTTC
CASLPGFRDEQYF